The sequence of this TCR beta chain was determined in a study of breast tumors, draining lymph nodes, adjacent tissues. Study findings and constraints: Luminal-like breast cancer showed significantly higher tumor–nontumor repertoire similarity than basal-like.

A word on this clonotype: The target antigen is unknown.

The lymph nodes were axillary draining lymph nodes from breast cancer patients. This CDR3 is built from 13 residues. Germline V gene data show CDR1 as KGHDR and CDR2 as SFDVKD. TCRdb redid the calling of the multiplex PCR reads with MiXCR, one entry per CDR3 protein. Of about 230,000 distinct CDR3 sequences detected, roughly 30% appear once; the ten largest clones hold more than 1.3%. V gene TRBV24-1 combines with J gene TRBJ2-1; D is possibly TRBD2 (5 bases). Sequencing was performed on axillary lymph node tissue. This sequence was found in a female donor with breast cancer. Some clones in this sample may be carry-over from other donors' samples. Here the CDR3 reads CATGVGPSNEQFF. As DNA, the CDR3 is TGTGCGACCGGGGTTGGACCCAGCAATGAGCAGTTCTTC.